This entry lists 8 T cell receptor beta chains sequenced from one sample in a study of T cells after posttransplantation cyclophosphamide. Method: immunoSEQ multiplex PCR; TCRdb's copy keeps in-frame clones and lacks some. The sample was found to contain tens of thousands of clones, and every one recurs. Source material: PBMCs. Receptors were obtained from a woman aged 45-60 years in good health and a related stem cell transplant donor.

This clone showed up many times. This chain uses TRBV5-1 with TRBJ2-2, with D unresolved. The ends were cut back, 0 bases at V and 6 bases at J, with 15 bases in the middle. The CDR3 consists of 16 residues. Germline loops: CDR1 SGHRS, CDR2 YFSETQ. The DNA for the CDR3 is TGCGCCAGCAGCTTGGGTAGTGATGCGTTCGCCGGGGAGCTGTTTTTT. Translating gives CASSLGSDAFAGELFF.

This clone was detected a few times. The V and J genes are TRBV4-2 and TRBJ2-7; D may be TRBD2 (7 bases). The CDR3 loop spans 15 amino acids. Per germline, CDR1 LGHNA and CDR2 YNFKEQ. Trimming took 0 bases from V and 4 from J, leaving 13 bases between them. This chain's CDR3 is CASSQEGGAGYEQYF. CDR3 nucleotides: TGTGCCAGCAGCCAAGAGGGGGGGGCGGGATACGAGCAGTACTTC.

The chain recombines TRBV7-5 with TRBJ1-1. TRBV7-5 is a pseudogene segment. CDR3 size: 13 residues. The CDR3 is CASSFGEHTEAFF. CDR3 DNA sequence: TGTGCCAGCAGCTTTGGAGAACACACTGAAGCTTTCTTT.

There are many counts of this clone. The chain uses TRBV28 and TRBJ1-5; D gene ambiguous. V was trimmed by 7 bases and J by 8 bases, leaving 21 bases between them. The CDR3 spans 15 residues. CDR1 is MDHEN and CDR2 is SYDVKM in the germline V gene. DNA of the CDR3: TGTGCCAGCACCCTACCGGGATGGGGTAGAAAGCCCCAGCATTTT. Its protein is CASTLPGWGRKPQHF.

In its sample, this clone was seen many times. The V gene is TRBV4-1, the J gene TRBJ2-7, with 11 nucleotides matching TRBD2. Unmatched junction bases numbered 14, after V lost 4 bases and J lost 6 bases. Looked up from germline, CDR1 is MGHRA and CDR2 is YSYEKL. The CDR3 totals 17 residues. CDR3 region: CASSRGLAGPTTGEQYF. CDR3 bases: TGCGCCAGCAGCCGAGGACTAGCGGGCCCTACGACTGGCGAGCAGTACTTC.

This clone appeared many times. The chain couples TRBV5-1 to TRBJ1-5; the D is unclear. Trimming took off 6 bases at V and 4 bases at J, with 17 bases between the two ends. This CDR3 is 15 amino acids long. CDR1 is SGHRS, CDR2 YFSETQ, per germline. The CDR3 spells CASTLAPGGNQPQHF. The CDR3 bases are TGCGCCAGCACTCTAGCCCCGGGAGGGAATCAGCCCCAGCATTTT.

The genes are TRBV2 and TRBJ2-2, with 9 bases that match TRBD1. Germline lookup yields CDR1 SNHLY and CDR2 FYNNEI. Unmatched junction bases numbered 8, after V lost 6 bases and J lost 6 bases. The CDR3 has 15 amino acids. In DNA form, the CDR3 reads TGTGCCAGCAGAGAAACAGGGGGCGCAGCCGGGGAGCTGTTTTTT. Translation: CASRETGGAAGELFF.

This clone was recorded many times. V is TRBV28 and J is TRBJ1-2; 10 nucleotides align to TRBD1. This CDR3 has 16 residues. Germline V gene sequence: CDR1 MDHEN, CDR2 SYDVKM. The J segment lost 4 bases and the V segment lost 5 bases, leaving 10 bases of the junction unmatched. The CDR3 DNA is TGTGCCAGCAGTGCGCACCGGACAGGGGGTGGCTATGGCTACACCTTC. Translated, it gives CASSAHRTGGGYGYTF.